A selection of T cell receptor beta chains follows, all from one sample in a study of cytomegalovirus exposure and HLA in healthy donors. The assay was immunoSEQ multiplex PCR, and TCRdb's table has in-frame clones only and misses some. The table lists approximately 170,000 clones, around 85% of them singletons. The specimen was PBMCs. These receptors came from a boy aged 2 to 10 in good health and CMV-seronegative. Each CDR3 is given with its conserved first and last residue. A D gene is named only where the DNA matches it firmly. Some rows mark clone size as missing; the rest say once, few, many or name a class of expanded clone.

v_call,j_call,d_call,clone_size,cdr3_aa,cdr3_nt
TRBV7-9,TRBJ1-6,TRBD1,NA,CASSRQGSYNSPLHF,TGTGCCAGCAGCCGACAGGGCTCCTATAATTCACCCCTCCACTTT
TRBV5-1,TRBJ2-6,NA,NA,CASRKDSHSGANVLTF,TGCGCCAGCAGAAAGGACAGCCACTCTGGGGCCAACGTCCTGACTTTC
TRBV5-1,TRBJ2-3,NA,NA,CASSFLGADTQYF,TGCGCCAGCAGCTTCTTGGGAGCAGATACGCAGTATTTT
TRBV2,TRBJ2-7,TRBD2,NA,CASSPTTSEPYEQYF,TGTGCCAGCAGCCCCACTACTAGCGAACCCTACGAGCAGTACTTC
TRBV4-1,TRBJ2-2,NA,NA,CASSLSSISDANTGELFF,TGCGCCAGCAGCCTCAGCAGTATAAGCGACGCGAACACCGGGGAGCTGTTTTTT
TRBV19,TRBJ1-5,NA,few,CASKDARVRSNQPQHF,TGTGCCAGTAAGGACGCCAGGGTAAGAAGCAATCAGCCCCAGCATTTT
TRBV28,TRBJ2-4,NA,NA,CASSPRGANIQYF,TGTGCCAGCAGTCCTAGGGGCGCAAACATTCAGTACTTC
TRBV15,TRBJ2-2,NA,few,CATSRDAGHTGELFF,TGTGCCACCAGCAGAGATGCGGGGCACACCGGGGAGCTGTTTTTT
TRBV4-1,TRBJ1-2,NA,once,CASSQDGSFRGYTF,TGCGCCAGCAGCCAAGACGGTAGCTTTCGTGGCTACACCTTC
TRBV19,TRBJ1-2,TRBD1,NA,CASSSDRGANYGYTF,TGTGCCAGTAGCTCGGACAGGGGGGCCAACTATGGCTACACCTTC
TRBV19,TRBJ2-2,TRBD2,once,CASRASGSNTGELFF,TGTGCCAGTAGGGCTAGCGGGTCGAACACCGGGGAGCTGTTTTTT
TRBV7-8,TRBJ1-4,TRBD1,NA,CASSLKRGTGTEKLFF,TGTGCCAGCAGCTTAAAGAGGGGGACAGGGACTGAAAAACTGTTTTTT
TRBV6-6,TRBJ2-1,TRBD1,NA,CASSTGYRGTREQFF,TGTGCCAGCAGTACCGGGTACAGGGGAACGCGTGAGCAGTTCTTC
TRBV7-9,TRBJ1-1,NA,NA,CSSSLVVSLNTEAFF,TGTTCCAGCAGCTTAGTAGTCTCCCTGAACACTGAAGCTTTCTTT
TRBV5-6,TRBJ2-7,TRBD2,few,CASSWGTSGTGGVYEQYF,TGTGCCAGCAGCTGGGGGACTAGCGGGACGGGGGGGGTCTACGAGCAGTACTTC
TRBV28,TRBJ1-4,TRBD1,NA,CASTPGQGYEKLFF,TGTGCCAGCACGCCGGGACAGGGATACGAAAAACTGTTTTTT
TRBV7-8,TRBJ1-2,NA,NA,CASSPTGDLLQGYTF,TGTGCCAGCAGCCCAACGGGGGACCTATTACAAGGCTACACCTTC
TRBV18,TRBJ1-4,TRBD1,NA,CATSRGANEKLFF,TGTGCCACCTCCAGGGGGGCTAATGAAAAACTGTTTTTT
TRBV5-6,TRBJ2-3,NA,NA,CASSLARGYTDTQYF,TGTGCCAGCAGCTTGGCGAGAGGGTACACAGATACGCAGTATTTT
TRBV4-2,TRBJ2-3,NA,NA,CASSPPRPSATDTQYF,TGTGCCAGCAGCCCCCCTAGGCCTAGCGCCACAGATACGCAGTATTTT
TRBV6-1,TRBJ1-1,NA,once,CASSEQDSGGTEAFF,TGTGCCAGCAGTGAACAGGACTCCGGAGGCACTGAAGCTTTCTTT
TRBV4-1,TRBJ2-3,NA,NA,CASSHFENRPDTQYF,TGCGCCAGCAGCCATTTCGAGAATCGCCCAGATACGCAGTATTTT
TRBV30,TRBJ2-1,NA,NA,CAWSLLPTGNEQFF,TGTGCCTGGAGCCTCCTACCAACGGGTAATGAGCAGTTCTTC
TRBV28,TRBJ1-1,NA,NA,CASSFWSAITEAFF,TGTGCCAGCAGTTTTTGGTCTGCTATCACTGAAGCTTTCTTT
TRBV25-1,TRBJ2-1,TRBD1,NA,CASRGQGAVGQFF,TGTGCCAGCAGAGGACAGGGGGCAGTTGGGCAGTTCTTC
TRBV5-1,TRBJ2-5,NA,once,CASSLSPGMYQETQYF,TGCGCCAGCAGCTTGTCCCCAGGGATGTACCAAGAGACCCAGTACTTC
TRBV28,TRBJ2-7,NA,NA,CASSPGTQDEQYF,TGTGCCAGCAGCCCCGGGACTCAGGACGAGCAGTACTTC
TRBV19,TRBJ1-2,NA,NA,CASREARVGGYTF,TGTGCCAGTAGAGAAGCGAGGGTTGGGGGCTACACCTTC
TRBV4-2,TRBJ1-2,TRBD1,NA,CASSQTDRGKRSYTF,TGTGCCAGCAGCCAAACAGACAGGGGAAAGAGGAGCTACACCTTC
TRBV10-3,TRBJ2-2,TRBD2,NA,CAISELADGELFF,TGTGCCATCAGTGAACTAGCGGACGGGGAGCTGTTTTTT
TRBV5-1,TRBJ1-1,TRBD1,NA,CASSGQGGNTEAFF,TGCGCCAGCAGCGGCCAGGGGGGGAACACTGAAGCTTTCTTT
TRBV11-2,TRBJ2-1,NA,NA,CASSLDGGGDGYNEQFF,TGTGCCAGCAGCTTAGATGGTGGCGGAGACGGATACAATGAGCAGTTCTTC
TRBV6-6,TRBJ2-1,TRBD1,NA,CASSYSRDRVDEQFF,TGTGCCAGCAGTTATAGCCGGGACAGGGTCGATGAGCAGTTCTTC
TRBV11-2,TRBJ2-2,TRBD2,NA,CASVSGGLGTGELFF,TGTGCCAGCGTATCGGGGGGGCTGGGGACCGGGGAGCTGTTTTTT
TRBV2,TRBJ2-5,TRBD1,once,CASSRGWETQYF,TGTGCCAGCAGCAGGGGGTGGGAGACCCAGTACTTC
TRBV7-7,TRBJ2-2,TRBD1,NA,CASSLARTGGTGELFF,TGTGCTAGCAGCTTAGCTCGTACAGGGGGGACCGGGGAGCTGTTTTTT
TRBV4-1,TRBJ2-3,NA,NA,CASSQDAWQGRFGDTQYF,TGCGCCAGCAGCCAAGATGCATGGCAGGGCAGATTTGGAGATACGCAGTATTTT
TRBV7-4,TRBJ2-2,TRBD2,NA,CAGRDSGTSGGNTGELFF,TGTGCCGGCCGGGACTCCGGGACTAGCGGGGGGAACACCGGGGAGCTGTTTTTT
TRBV18,TRBJ2-1,TRBD2,NA,CASSPLRRLAGVYNEQFF,TGTGCCAGCTCACCGCTGCGGAGACTAGCGGGAGTCTACAATGAGCAGTTCTTC
TRBV6-1,TRBJ2-7,NA,NA,CASSEISVLYEQYF,TGTGCCAGCAGTGAAATTAGTGTCCTCTACGAGCAGTACTTC
TRBV11-3,TRBJ2-3,TRBD2,NA,CASSPTSGRSGADTQYF,TGTGCCAGCAGCCCTACTAGCGGGAGATCCGGGGCAGATACGCAGTATTTT
TRBV5-1,TRBJ2-1,TRBD2,once,CASSLTRTSRTPDEQFF,TGCGCCAGCAGCCTTACTCGGACTAGCCGCACCCCAGATGAGCAGTTCTTC
TRBV27,TRBJ2-1,TRBD2,once,CASSPFEGGIYNEQFF,TGTGCCAGCAGTCCATTTGAGGGAGGGATTTACAATGAGCAGTTCTTC
TRBV2,TRBJ1-2,TRBD1,few,CATPKSTGANYGYTF,TGTGCCACCCCTAAGTCGACAGGGGCCAACTATGGCTACACCTTC
TRBV4-1,TRBJ2-7,NA,NA,CASSLRQDGLDEQYF,TGCGCCAGCAGCCTTAGACAGGACGGCCTGGACGAGCAGTACTTC
TRBV15,TRBJ1-3,NA,NA,CATSRDSGSSGNTIYF,TGTGCCACCAGCAGAGATTCTGGGAGCTCTGGAAACACCATATATTTT
TRBV27,TRBJ1-1,NA,NA,CASSTEGNTEAFF,TGTGCCAGCAGCACCGAGGGTAACACTGAAGCTTTCTTT
TRBV10-2,TRBJ2-1,TRBD2,once,CASSEPPSGRGQFF,TGCGCCAGCAGTGAGCCTCCTAGCGGGAGAGGGCAGTTCTTC
TRBV18,TRBJ1-1,NA,NA,CASSPLAGEVEAFF,TGTGCCAGCTCACCATTGGCCGGAGAGGTTGAAGCTTTCTTT